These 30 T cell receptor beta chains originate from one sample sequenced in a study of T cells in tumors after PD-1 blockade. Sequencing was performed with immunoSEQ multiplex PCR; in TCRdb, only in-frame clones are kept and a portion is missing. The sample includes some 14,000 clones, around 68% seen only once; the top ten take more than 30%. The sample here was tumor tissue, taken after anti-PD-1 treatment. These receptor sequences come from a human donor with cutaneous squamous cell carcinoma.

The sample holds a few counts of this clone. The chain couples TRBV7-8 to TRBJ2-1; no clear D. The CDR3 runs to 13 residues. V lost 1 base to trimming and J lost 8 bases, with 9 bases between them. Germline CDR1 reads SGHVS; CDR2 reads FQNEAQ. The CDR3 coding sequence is TGTGCCAGCAGCTTAGACCTTCGCGATGAGCAGTTCTTC. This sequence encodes CASSLDLRDEQFF.

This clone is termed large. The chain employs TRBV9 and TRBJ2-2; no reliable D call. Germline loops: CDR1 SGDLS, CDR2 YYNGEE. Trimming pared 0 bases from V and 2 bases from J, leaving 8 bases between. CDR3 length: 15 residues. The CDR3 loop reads CASSVAGLNTGELFF. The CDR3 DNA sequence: TGTGCCAGCAGCGTAGCTGGTCTCAACACCGGGGAGCTGTTTTTT.

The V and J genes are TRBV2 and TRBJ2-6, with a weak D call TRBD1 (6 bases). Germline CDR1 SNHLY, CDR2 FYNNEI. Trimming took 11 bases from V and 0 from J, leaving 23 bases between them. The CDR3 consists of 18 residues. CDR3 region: CASKGDVGMSSGANVLTF. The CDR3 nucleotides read TGTGCCTCAAAGGGGGATGTAGGGATGAGCTCTGGGGCCAACGTCCTGACTTTC.

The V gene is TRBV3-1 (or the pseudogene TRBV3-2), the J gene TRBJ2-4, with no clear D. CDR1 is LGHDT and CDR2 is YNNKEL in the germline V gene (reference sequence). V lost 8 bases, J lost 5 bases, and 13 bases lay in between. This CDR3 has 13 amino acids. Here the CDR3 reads CASGRQGENIQYF. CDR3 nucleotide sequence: TGTGCCAGCGGTAGACAAGGCGAAAACATTCAGTACTTC.

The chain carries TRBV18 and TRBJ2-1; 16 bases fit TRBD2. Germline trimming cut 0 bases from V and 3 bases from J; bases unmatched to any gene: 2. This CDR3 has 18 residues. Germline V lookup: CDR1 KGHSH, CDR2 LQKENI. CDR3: CASSPPGLAGGLYNEQFF. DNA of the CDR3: TGTGCCAGCTCACCACCGGGACTAGCGGGGGGGCTCTACAATGAGCAGTTCTTC.

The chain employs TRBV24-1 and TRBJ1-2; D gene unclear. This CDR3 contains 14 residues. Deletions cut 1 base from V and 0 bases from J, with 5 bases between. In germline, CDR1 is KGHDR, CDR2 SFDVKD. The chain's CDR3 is CATSDFTTNYGYTF. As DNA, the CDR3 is TGTGCCACCAGTGATTTCACAACTAACTATGGCTACACCTTC.

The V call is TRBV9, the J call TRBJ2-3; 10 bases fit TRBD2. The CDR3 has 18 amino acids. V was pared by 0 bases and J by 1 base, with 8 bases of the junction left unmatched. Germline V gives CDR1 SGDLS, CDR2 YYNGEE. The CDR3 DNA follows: TGTGCCAGCAGCGTAGGCCTAGCGGGAGATTCTCGCACAGATACGCAGTATTTT. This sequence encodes CASSVGLAGDSRTDTQYF. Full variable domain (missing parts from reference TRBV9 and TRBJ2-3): DSGVTQTPKHLITATGQRVTLRCSPRSGDLSVYWYQQSLDQGLQFLIQYYNGEERAKGNILERFSAQQFPDLHSELNLSSLELGDSALYFCASSVGLAGDSRTDTQYFGPGTRLTVL.

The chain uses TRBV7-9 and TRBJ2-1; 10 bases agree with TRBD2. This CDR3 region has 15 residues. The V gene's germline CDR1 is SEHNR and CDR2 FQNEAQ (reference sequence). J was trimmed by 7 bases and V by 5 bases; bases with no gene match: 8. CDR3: CASSRQREGRNEQFF. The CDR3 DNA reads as TGTGCCAGCAGCCGTCAGCGGGAGGGCCGGAATGAGCAGTTCTTC. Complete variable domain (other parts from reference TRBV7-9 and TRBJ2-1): DTGVSQNPRHKITKRGQNVTFRCDPISEHNRLYWYRQTLGQGPEFLTYFQNEAQLEKSRLLSDRFSAERPKGSFSTLEIQRTEQGDSAMYLCASSRQREGRNEQFFGPGTRLTVL.

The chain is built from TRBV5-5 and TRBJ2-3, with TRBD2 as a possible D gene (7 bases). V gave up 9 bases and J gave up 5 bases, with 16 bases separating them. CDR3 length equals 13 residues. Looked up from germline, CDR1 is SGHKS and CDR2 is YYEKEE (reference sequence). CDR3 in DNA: TGTGCCACGGGGGCTAGCGGCGGAGATACGCAGTATTTT. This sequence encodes CATGASGGDTQYF.

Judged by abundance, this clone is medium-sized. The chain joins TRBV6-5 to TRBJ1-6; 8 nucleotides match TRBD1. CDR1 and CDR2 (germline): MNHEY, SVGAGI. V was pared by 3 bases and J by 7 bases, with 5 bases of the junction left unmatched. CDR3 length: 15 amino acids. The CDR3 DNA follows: TGTGCCAGCAGTTATAAATCAGGGGGCAATTCACCCCTCCACTTT. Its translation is CASSYKSGGNSPLHF.

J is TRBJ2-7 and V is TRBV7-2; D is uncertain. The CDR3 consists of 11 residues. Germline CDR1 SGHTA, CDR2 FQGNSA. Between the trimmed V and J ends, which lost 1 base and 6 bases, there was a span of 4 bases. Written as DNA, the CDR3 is TGTGCCAGCAGCTTAGTCGGCGAGCAGTACTTC. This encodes CASSLVGEQYF.

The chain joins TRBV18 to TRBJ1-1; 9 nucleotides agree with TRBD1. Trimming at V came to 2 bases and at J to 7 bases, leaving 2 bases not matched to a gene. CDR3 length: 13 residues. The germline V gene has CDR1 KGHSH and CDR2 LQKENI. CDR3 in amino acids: CASSPGQGYEAFF. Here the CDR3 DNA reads TGTGCCAGCTCACCAGGACAGGGGTATGAAGCTTTCTTT.

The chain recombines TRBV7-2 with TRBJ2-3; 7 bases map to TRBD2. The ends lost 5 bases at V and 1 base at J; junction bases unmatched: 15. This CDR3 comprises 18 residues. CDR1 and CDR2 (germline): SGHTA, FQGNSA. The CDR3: CASSKIPGGDSGTDTQYF. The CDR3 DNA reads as TGTGCCAGCAGCAAGATACCGGGGGGAGATAGCGGCACAGATACGCAGTATTTT.

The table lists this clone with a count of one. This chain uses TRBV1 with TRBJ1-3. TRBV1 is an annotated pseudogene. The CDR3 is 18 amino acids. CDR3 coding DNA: TGCACCAGCAGCCAAGGTAGGTGGGTGAGGGCCTCTGGAAACACCATATATTTT. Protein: CTSSQGRWVRASGNTIYF.

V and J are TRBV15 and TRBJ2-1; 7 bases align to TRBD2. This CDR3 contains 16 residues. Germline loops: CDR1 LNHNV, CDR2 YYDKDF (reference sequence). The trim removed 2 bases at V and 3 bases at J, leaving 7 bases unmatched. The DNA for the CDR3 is TGTGCCACCAGCAGACTAGCGGTGCATGGCTACAATGAGCAGTTCTTC. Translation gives CATSRLAVHGYNEQFF.

CDR3 region: CASSLIIGKTTDTQYF. The CDR3 coding sequence is TGTGCCAGCAGCTTAATTATCGGGAAGACCACAGATACGCAGTATTTT. J is TRBJ2-3 and V is TRBV7-6, with a weak D call TRBD2 (5 bases). Germline CDR1 is SGHVS and CDR2 is FNYEAQ. This CDR3 is built from 16 residues. Deletions cut 2 bases from V and 2 bases from J, with 14 bases between.

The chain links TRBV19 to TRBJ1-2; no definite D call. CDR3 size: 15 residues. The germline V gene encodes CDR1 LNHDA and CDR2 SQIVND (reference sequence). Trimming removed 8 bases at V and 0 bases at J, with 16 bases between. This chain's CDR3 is CASQRADFTNYGYTF. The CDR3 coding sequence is TGTGCCAGTCAGCGGGCAGACTTCACTAACTATGGCTACACCTTC.

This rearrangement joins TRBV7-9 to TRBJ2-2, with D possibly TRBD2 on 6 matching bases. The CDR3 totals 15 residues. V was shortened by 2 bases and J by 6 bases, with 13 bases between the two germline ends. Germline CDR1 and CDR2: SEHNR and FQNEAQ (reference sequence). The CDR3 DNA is TGTGCCAGCAGCTTACCCGGGAGTTTTGCCGGGGAGCTGTTTTTT. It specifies CASSLPGSFAGELFF.

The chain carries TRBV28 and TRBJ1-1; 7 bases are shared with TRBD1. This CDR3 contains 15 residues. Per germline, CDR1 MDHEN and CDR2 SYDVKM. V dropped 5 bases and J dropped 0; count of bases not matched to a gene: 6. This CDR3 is CASSTGTALNTEAFF. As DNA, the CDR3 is TGTGCCAGCAGTACCGGGACAGCATTGAACACTGAAGCTTTCTTT.

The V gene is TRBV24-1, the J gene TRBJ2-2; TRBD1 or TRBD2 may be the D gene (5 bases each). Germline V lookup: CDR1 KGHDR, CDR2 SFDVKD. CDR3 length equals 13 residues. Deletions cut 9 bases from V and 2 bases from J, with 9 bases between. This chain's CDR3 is CATAGSNTGELFF. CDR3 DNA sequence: TGTGCCACCGCAGGGAGTAACACCGGGGAGCTGTTTTTT.

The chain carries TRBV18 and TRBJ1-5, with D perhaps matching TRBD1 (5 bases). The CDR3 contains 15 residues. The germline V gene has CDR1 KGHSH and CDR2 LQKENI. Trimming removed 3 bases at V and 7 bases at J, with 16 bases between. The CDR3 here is CASSPQGSGIQPQHF. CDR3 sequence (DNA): TGTGCCAGCTCACCGCAGGGATCCGGAATACAGCCCCAGCATTTT.

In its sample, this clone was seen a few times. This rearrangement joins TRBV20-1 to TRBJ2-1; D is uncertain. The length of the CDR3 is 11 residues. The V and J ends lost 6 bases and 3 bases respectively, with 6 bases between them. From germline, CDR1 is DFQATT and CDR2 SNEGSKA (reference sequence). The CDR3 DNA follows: TGCAGTGCCCCCGACTACAATGAGCAGTTCTTC. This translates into CSAPDYNEQFF.

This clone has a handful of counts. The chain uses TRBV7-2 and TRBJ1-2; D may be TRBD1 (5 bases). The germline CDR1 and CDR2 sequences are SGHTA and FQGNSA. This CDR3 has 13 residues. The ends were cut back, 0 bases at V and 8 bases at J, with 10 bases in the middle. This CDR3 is CASSLARVGGYTF. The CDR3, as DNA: TGTGCCAGCAGCTTAGCCAGGGTGGGAGGCTACACCTTC.

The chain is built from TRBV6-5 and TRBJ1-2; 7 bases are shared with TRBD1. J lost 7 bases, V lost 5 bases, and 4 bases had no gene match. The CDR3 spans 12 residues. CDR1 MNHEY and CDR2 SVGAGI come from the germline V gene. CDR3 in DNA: TGTGCCAGCAGTCCAGACAGGGTTGGCTACACCTTC. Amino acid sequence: CASSPDRVGYTF.

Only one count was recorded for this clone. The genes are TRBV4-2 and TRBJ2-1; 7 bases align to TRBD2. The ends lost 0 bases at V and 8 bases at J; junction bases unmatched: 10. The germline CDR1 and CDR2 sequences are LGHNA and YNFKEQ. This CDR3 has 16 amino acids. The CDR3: CASSQDTGEGLDEQFF. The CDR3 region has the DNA TGTGCCAGCAGCCAAGATACGGGGGAGGGTCTTGATGAGCAGTTCTTC.

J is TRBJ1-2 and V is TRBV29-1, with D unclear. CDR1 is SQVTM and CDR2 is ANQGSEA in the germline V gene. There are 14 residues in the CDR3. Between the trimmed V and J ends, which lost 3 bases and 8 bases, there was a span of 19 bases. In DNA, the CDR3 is TGCAGCGTTGAGTCCGTCGGTGGTTTTCGGGGCTACACCTTC. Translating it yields CSVESVGGFRGYTF.

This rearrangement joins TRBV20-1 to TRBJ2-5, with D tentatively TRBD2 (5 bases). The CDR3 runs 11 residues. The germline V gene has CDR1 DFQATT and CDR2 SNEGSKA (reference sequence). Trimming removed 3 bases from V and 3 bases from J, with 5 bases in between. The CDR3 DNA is TGCAGTGCTAGGAGGGAAGAGACCCAGTACTTC. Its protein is CSARREETQYF.

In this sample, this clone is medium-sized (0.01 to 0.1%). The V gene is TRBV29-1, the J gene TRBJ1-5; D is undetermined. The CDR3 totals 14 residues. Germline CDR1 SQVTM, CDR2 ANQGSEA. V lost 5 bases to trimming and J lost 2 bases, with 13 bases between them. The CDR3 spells CSVLEGYGNQPQHF. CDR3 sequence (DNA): TGCAGCGTTCTTGAGGGTTACGGCAATCAGCCCCAGCATTTT.

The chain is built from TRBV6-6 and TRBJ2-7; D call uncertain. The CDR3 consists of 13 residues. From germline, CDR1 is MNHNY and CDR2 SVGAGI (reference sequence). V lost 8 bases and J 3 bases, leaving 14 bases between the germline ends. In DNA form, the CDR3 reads TGTGCCAGCCGGCGTGGGAACCGCTACGAGCAGTACTTC. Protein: CASRRGNRYEQYF.

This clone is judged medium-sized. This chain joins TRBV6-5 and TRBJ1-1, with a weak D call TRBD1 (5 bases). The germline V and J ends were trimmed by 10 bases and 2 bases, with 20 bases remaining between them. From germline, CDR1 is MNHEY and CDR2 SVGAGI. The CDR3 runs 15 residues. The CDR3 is CATKGSGGANTEAFF. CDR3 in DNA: TGTGCCACCAAAGGGTCGGGAGGGGCTAACACTGAAGCTTTCTTT.